The 25 T cell receptor beta chains reported below all come from one sample, sequenced in a study of long-term antiretroviral therapy in people with HIV. This was the immunoSEQ v3.0 assay at survey level. The data were produced by immunoSEQ multiplex PCR, yet TCRdb's version contains in-frame clones alone and is incomplete. The table includes 20,000 to 25,000 clones, around 84% detected once. The material was unsorted PBMCs, obtained 1.3 years after starting antiretroviral therapy. All receptors derive from a man aged 55 to 70 with HIV.

The rearrangement joins TRBV5-1 to TRBJ2-1; TRBD1 or TRBD2 may be the D gene (5 bases each). The length of the CDR3 is 14 residues. Looked up from germline, CDR1 is SGHRS and CDR2 is YFSETQ. The V and J ends lost 4 bases and 4 bases respectively, with 12 bases between them. CDR3 DNA sequence: TGCGCCAGCAGCCCCGGGACCTTGTACAATGAGCAGTTCTTC. It codes for CASSPGTLYNEQFF.

V usage is TRBV7-9 and J usage is TRBJ1-1; TRBD1 aligns across 7 bases. The CDR3 sequence is 15 residues long. Per germline, CDR1 SEHNR and CDR2 FQNEAQ (reference sequence). V was pared by 1 base and J by 0 bases, with 2 bases of the junction left unmatched. The CDR3 sequence: CASSLVRGMNTEAFF. In DNA form, the CDR3 reads TGTGCCAGCAGCTTAGTCAGGGGGATGAACACTGAAGCTTTCTTT.

CDR3 protein: CAISDEGWSAYEQYF. Written as DNA, the CDR3 is TGTGCCATCAGTGACGAGGGGTGGTCGGCCTACGAGCAGTACTTC. V is TRBV10-3 and J is TRBJ2-7; D tentatively reads TRBD1 or TRBD2 (5 bases each). Trimming stripped 3 bases from V and 2 bases from J, with 14 bases between. The CDR3 is made up of 15 amino acids. Per germline, CDR1 ENHRY and CDR2 SYGVKD.

The chain links TRBV2 to TRBJ2-7; TRBD2 matches 10 bases. The CDR3 totals 16 residues. Germline CDR1 is SNHLY and CDR2 is FYNNEI. The V and J ends lost 5 bases and 0 bases, in that order; junction bases with no gene match: 7. CDR3 sequence: CASSTLAGDFSYEQYF. CDR3 in DNA: TGTGCCAGCAGTACCCTAGCGGGAGACTTCTCCTACGAGCAGTACTTC.

The rearrangement uses TRBV11-2 and TRBJ2-3; D is possibly TRBD1 or TRBD2 (7 bases each). Trimming left V 3 bases short and J 5 bases short, with 15 bases between. The CDR3 length is 15 residues. Germline V gives CDR1 SGHAT, CDR2 FQNNGV. The chain's CDR3 is CASSFQGGVVDTQYF. The DNA for the CDR3 is TGTGCCAGCAGCTTTCAGGGGGGGGTGGTAGATACGCAGTATTTT.

The rearrangement links TRBV4-3 to TRBJ1-2; the match to TRBD1 covers 7 bases. Germline trimming cut 3 bases from V and 8 bases from J; bases unmatched to any gene: 12. The germline CDR1 and CDR2 sequences are LGHNA and YSLEER. The CDR3 runs 15 residues. CDR3 sequence reads: CASSQAGTALWGYTF. DNA of the CDR3: TGCGCCAGCAGCCAGGCTGGGACAGCCCTTTGGGGCTACACCTTC.

The V call is TRBV29-1, the J call TRBJ2-5, with a weak D call TRBD1 (6 bases). The V gene lost 7 bases and the J gene lost 5 bases, with 14 bases spanning the gap. Germline values: CDR1 SQVTM, CDR2 ANQGSEA. The CDR3 consists of 12 residues. This CDR3 reads CSAHRVGETQYF. CDR3 in DNA: TGCAGCGCCCACAGGGTCGGGGAGACCCAGTACTTC.

The chain uses TRBV20-1 and TRBJ2-5, with a weak D call TRBD2 (5 bases). The CDR3 covers 11 residues. Per the germline V gene, CDR1 is DFQATT and CDR2 is SNEGSKA (reference sequence). Trimming left V 4 bases short and J 4 bases short, with 7 bases between. CDR3 residues: CSATGLETQYF. The DNA for the CDR3 is TGCAGTGCTACGGGGTTAGAGACCCAGTACTTC.

This clone was recorded a few times. This chain uses TRBV2 with TRBJ2-7; TRBD2 matches at 12 bases. Trimming at V came to 10 bases and at J to 7 bases, leaving 11 bases not matched to a gene. Germline-derived CDR1 and CDR2 are SNHLY and FYNNEI. The CDR3 is 14 residues long. The CDR3, as DNA: TGTGCCACCCGACTAGCGGGAGATCGGGGTGAGCAGTACTTC. Translated, it gives CATRLAGDRGEQYF.

This chain links TRBV12-5 with TRBJ2-5; a possible D gene is TRBD2 (5 bases). V was trimmed by 6 bases and J by 5 bases, leaving 13 bases between them. Germline V gene data show CDR1 as LGHNT and CDR2 as FRNRAP. CDR3 length: 13 amino acids. In nucleotides, the CDR3 is TGTGCTAGTGGCTCCTCGGGGAGCGAGACCCAGTACTTC. Translation gives CASGSSGSETQYF.

The V gene is TRBV7-9, the J gene TRBJ1-6; TRBD1 might be the D (6 bases). V was pared by 5 bases and J by 9 bases, with 17 bases between. CDR1 is SEHNR and CDR2 is FQNEAQ in the germline V gene (reference sequence). This CDR3 is 15 amino acids long. CDR3 residues: CASSPQGKGRSPLHF. The CDR3 coding sequence is TGTGCCAGCAGCCCACAGGGAAAGGGTCGTTCACCCCTCCACTTT.

The genes are TRBV25-1 and TRBJ1-2; TRBD1 might be the D (5 bases). The CDR3 is 14 residues long. CDR1 and CDR2 (germline): MGHDK, SYGVNS. Trimming took 5 bases from V and 5 from J, leaving 15 bases between them. CDR3: CASSRAGRAYGYTF. For the CDR3, the DNA is TGTGCCAGCAGTAGAGCGGGCAGGGCGTATGGCTACACCTTC.

The rearrangement joins TRBV29-1 to TRBJ1-2; tentatively, D is TRBD1 (5 bases). Trimming took 7 bases from V and 6 from J, leaving 24 bases between them. CDR3 length: 15 residues. CDR1 is SQVTM, CDR2 ANQGSEA, per germline. CDR3 DNA: TGCAGCGCTTACTTCACTGGGACCCATGAGCATGGCTACACCTTC. Protein sequence: CSAYFTGTHEHGYTF. The entire variable domain, with the rest obtained from reference TRBV29-1 and TRBJ1-2, is as follows: SAVISQKPSRDICQRGTSLTIQCQVDSQVTMMFWYRQQPGQSLTLIATANQGSEATYESGFVIDKFPISRPNLTFSTLTVSNMSPEDSSIYLCSAYFTGTHEHGYTFGSGTRLTVV.

The gene calls are TRBV5-1 and TRBJ1-1; no reliable D call. The germline V gene encodes CDR1 SGHRS and CDR2 YFSETQ. V lost 2 bases, J lost 0 bases, and 5 bases lay in between. The CDR3 runs 13 residues. CDR3 nucleotides: TGCGCCAGCAGCTTACAGATGAACACTGAAGCTTTCTTT. It translates to CASSLQMNTEAFF.

This clone has only a few counts. The V call is TRBV7-9, the J call TRBJ2-2, with TRBD1 matching over 8 bases. The ends lost 1 base at V and 4 bases at J; junction bases unmatched: 2. In germline, CDR1 is SEHNR, CDR2 FQNEAQ (reference sequence). This CDR3 contains 15 residues. Written as DNA, the CDR3 is TGTGCCAGCAGCTTAGAGACAGGGGTCACCGGGGAGCTGTTTTTT. Translation: CASSLETGVTGELFF.

The chain joins TRBV28 to TRBJ2-2; possible D gene TRBD2, 5 bases. Germline CDR1 MDHEN, CDR2 SYDVKM. This CDR3 spans 14 amino acids. V gave up 3 bases and J gave up 8 bases, with 13 bases separating them. The chain's CDR3 is CASSLLAPVGELFF. CDR3 in DNA: TGTGCCAGCAGTTTGTTAGCGCCAGTTGGGGAGCTGTTTTTT.

This chain joins TRBV5-1 and TRBJ2-2; D perhaps matches TRBD2 (6 bases). Trimming took 0 bases from V and 6 from J, leaving 18 bases between them. The CDR3 is 17 amino acids. Germline values: CDR1 SGHRS, CDR2 YFSETQ. CDR3 sequence (DNA): TGCGCCAGCAGCTTGGAGCGGGCAGTATCGGTTTCCGGGGAGCTGTTTTTT. Translation: CASSLERAVSVSGELFF.

The table lists this clone with a few counts. V is TRBV7-2 and J is TRBJ1-2, with TRBD1 identical over 8 bases. CDR3 length: 15 amino acids. From germline, CDR1 is SGHTA and CDR2 FQGNSA. Losses at the gene ends were 5 bases for V and 5 bases for J; bases not matched to a gene: 10. The CDR3 DNA sequence: TGTGCCAGCAGCCGGGCACAGGGGGGAAGGTATGGCTACACCTTC. Its translation: CASSRAQGGRYGYTF.

V usage is TRBV7-2 and J usage is TRBJ2-6, with 8 bases matching TRBD1. V dropped 2 bases and J dropped 0; count of bases not matched to a gene: 6. Germline V gene lookup returns CDR1 SGHTA and CDR2 FQGNSA. The CDR3 is 18 residues long. CDR3 DNA: TGTGCCAGCAGCTTACTAGGACAGGGACTCTCTGGGGCCAACGTCCTGACTTTC. It translates to CASSLLGQGLSGANVLTF.

This chain connects TRBV7-2 to TRBJ1-5; D not certain. V was shortened by 2 bases and J by 3 bases, with 11 bases between the two germline ends. The V gene's germline CDR1 is SGHTA and CDR2 FQGNSA. The CDR3 contains 15 residues. The CDR3 protein is CASSLSRQYNQPQHF. The CDR3 coding sequence is TGTGCCAGCAGCTTATCGAGGCAGTACAATCAGCCCCAGCATTTT.

The rearrangement joins TRBV5-1 to TRBJ2-2; 12 nucleotides agree with TRBD1. Germline CDR1 is SGHRS and CDR2 is YFSETQ. V shed 5 bases, J shed 5 bases, and the junction held 7 bases outside the gene matches. The length of the CDR3 is 16 residues. CDR3: CASSFGTGGATGELFF. The CDR3 DNA reads TGCGCCAGCAGTTTCGGGACAGGGGGCGCTACCGGGGAGCTGTTTTTT.

This clone was detected a few times. The chain uses TRBV19 and TRBJ1-4; D gene unclear. V lost 1 base to trimming and J lost 8 bases, with 2 bases between them. CDR1 is LNHDA and CDR2 is SQIVND in the germline V gene (reference sequence). The CDR3 consists of 11 residues. The CDR3 bases are TGTGCCAGTAGTATAGGCGAAAAACTGTTTTTT. Amino acids: CASSIGEKLFF. The full variable domain, in which reference TRBV19 and TRBJ1-4 provide the parts outside the CDR3, is DGGITQSPKYLFRKEGQNVTLSCEQNLNHDAMYWYRQDPGQGLRLIYYSQIVNDFQKGDIAEGYSVSREKKESFPLTVTSAQKNPTAFYLCASSIGEKLFFGSGTQLSVL.

The chain is built from TRBV7-2 and TRBJ2-7; D is possibly TRBD2 (6 bases). Looked up from germline, CDR1 is SGHTA and CDR2 is FQGNSA. V was shortened by 5 bases and J by 0 bases, with 17 bases between the two germline ends. The CDR3 is 16 residues long. CDR3 residues: CASSARIGGPSYEQYF. Here the CDR3 DNA reads TGTGCCAGCAGCGCTCGGATCGGAGGGCCCTCCTACGAGCAGTACTTC. The entire variable domain, with the rest obtained from reference TRBV7-2 and TRBJ2-7, is as follows: GAGVSQSPSNKVTEKGKDVELRCDPISGHTALYWYRQSLGQGLEFLIYFQGNSAPDKSGLPSDRFSAERTGGSVSTLTIQRTQQEDSAVYLCASSARIGGPSYEQYFGPGTRLTVT.

This rearrangement joins TRBV5-6 to TRBJ2-7, with D possibly being TRBD2 (6 bases). The CDR3 is 15 amino acids. Trimming stripped 4 bases from V and 0 bases from J, with 14 bases between. Germline CDR1 reads SGHDT; CDR2 reads YYEEEE. For the CDR3, the DNA is TGTGCCAGCAGCCATACGGGGGATAGCTCCTACGAGCAGTACTTC. This sequence encodes CASSHTGDSSYEQYF.

The chain recombines TRBV5-1 with TRBJ2-3; D perhaps matches TRBD1 (6 bases). Germline CDR1 and CDR2: SGHRS and YFSETQ. The V and J ends lost 1 base and 3 bases respectively, with 9 bases between them. The CDR3 runs to 14 residues. CDR3 bases: TGCGCCAGCAGCTTGAACAGGGCAACAGATACGCAGTATTTT. Its protein product is CASSLNRATDTQYF.